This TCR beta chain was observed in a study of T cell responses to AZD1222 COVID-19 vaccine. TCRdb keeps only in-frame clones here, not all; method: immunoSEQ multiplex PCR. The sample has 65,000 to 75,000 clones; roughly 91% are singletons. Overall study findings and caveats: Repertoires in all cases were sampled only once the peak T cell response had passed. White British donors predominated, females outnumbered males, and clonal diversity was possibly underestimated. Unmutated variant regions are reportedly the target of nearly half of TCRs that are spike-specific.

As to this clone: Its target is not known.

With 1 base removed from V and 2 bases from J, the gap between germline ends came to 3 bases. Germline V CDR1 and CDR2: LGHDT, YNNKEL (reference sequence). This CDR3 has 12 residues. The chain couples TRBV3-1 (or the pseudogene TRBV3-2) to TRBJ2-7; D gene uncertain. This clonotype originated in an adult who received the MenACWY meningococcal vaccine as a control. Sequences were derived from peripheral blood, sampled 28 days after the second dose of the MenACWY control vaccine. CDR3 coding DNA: TGTGCCAGCAGCCAAGGCCCCTACGAGCAGTACTTC. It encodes CASSQGPYEQYF.